The clone carrying this T cell receptor beta chain was observed a few times. No antigen is known for it. The data belong to a study of T-cell reconstitution after alpha-beta-depleted transplantation in children. General observations from the study: Newly produced T cells mostly provided counts and TCRbeta diversity after one year, as hyperexpanded clones declined.

A library of TCRbeta sequences, prepared with unique molecular identifiers, was generated. TCRdb processed the PCR reads anew with MiXCR; each CDR3 protein has one entry. The table lists hundreds of thousands of distinct CDR3 sequences, about a tenth of them singletons, with 28% in the top ten. V was pared by 2 bases and J by 1 base, with 5 bases of the junction left unmatched. The germline CDR1 and CDR2 sequences are SGHRS and YFSETQ. This CDR3 is built from 16 residues. Sequences were derived from PBMCs, sampled before TCRalphabeta/CD19-depleted stem cell transplant. The source of this sequence is a child under two years old with acute myeloid leukemia, due to receive a stem cell transplant. The chain couples TRBV5-1 to TRBJ2-1; 8 bases match TRBD1. CDR3 region: CASSFGQGGSYNEQFF. Written as DNA, the CDR3 is TGCGCCAGCAGCTTCGGACAGGGTGGGTCCTACAATGAGCAGTTCTTC.